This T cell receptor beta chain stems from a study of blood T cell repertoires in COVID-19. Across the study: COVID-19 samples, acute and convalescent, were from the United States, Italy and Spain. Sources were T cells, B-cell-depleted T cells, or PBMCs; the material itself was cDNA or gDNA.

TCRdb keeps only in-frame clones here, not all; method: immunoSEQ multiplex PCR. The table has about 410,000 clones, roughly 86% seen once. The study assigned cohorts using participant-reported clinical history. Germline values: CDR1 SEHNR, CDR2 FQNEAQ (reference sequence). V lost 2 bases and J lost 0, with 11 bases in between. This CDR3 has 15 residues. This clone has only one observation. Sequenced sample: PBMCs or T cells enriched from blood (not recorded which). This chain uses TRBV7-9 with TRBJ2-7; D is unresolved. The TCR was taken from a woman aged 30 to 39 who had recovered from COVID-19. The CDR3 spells CASSLPDKSSYEQYF. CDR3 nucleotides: TGTGCCAGCAGCTTACCCGACAAGAGCTCCTACGAGCAGTACTTC.